This is a list of T cell receptor beta chains from one sample in a study of T-cell memory formation after mild COVID-19. A single record per CDR3 protein comes from TCRdb applying MiXCR to the 5' RACE reads. The data hold fewer than 350,000 distinct CDR3 sequences, with over 11% observed a single time. The sample consisted of PBMCs or a T cell subset sorted from them (not recorded which). All receptors derive from a man aged 18 to 29 who had mild COVID-19 (a few samples of this study predate the infection). Cell type and time point are not known. CDR3s include the opening cysteine and the closing phenylalanine or tryptophan. Fields, in order: D gene, clone size, V gene, J gene, CDR3 DNA, CDR3 protein. The D gene is left open where the match is weak. Expanded clones get a size class; other rows say once, few or many, or leave the size out.

.	.	TRBV6-2/TRBV6-3	TRBJ2-3	TGTGCCAGCTCCCCGACGGATTGGAGTACGCAGTATTTT	CASSPTDWSTQYF
.	.	TRBV24-1	TRBJ1-4	TGTGCCACCAGTGATTTTTTCCGGACGATAGAGGAAAAACTGTTTTTT	CATSDFFRTIEEKLFF
.	.	TRBV6-2/TRBV6-3	TRBJ1-2	TGTGCCAGCACCCTAGGAAGAGGCTACACCTTC	CASTLGRGYTF
TRBD1	many	TRBV30	TRBJ2-1	TGTGCCGTTCAGGGGGTCCGCTCCTACAATGAGCAGTTCTTC	CAVQGVRSYNEQFF
TRBD2	few	TRBV29-1	TRBJ2-3	TGCAGCGTTGGATTAGCGGGGGCCGGAGATACGCAGTATTTT	CSVGLAGAGDTQYF
.	.	TRBV20-1	TRBJ2-3	TGCAGTGCTAGAGAACCCCCCCTCACAGATACGCAGTATTTT	CSAREPPLTDTQYF
.	.	TRBV5-6	TRBJ2-4	TGTGCCAGCAGCTTGGACCCCAGGGCTGCCAAAAACATTCAGTACTTC	CASSLDPRAAKNIQYF
.	few	TRBV3-1	TRBJ2-1	TGTGCCAGCACCCTCGGGGCAGGTGAGCAGTTCTTC	CASTLGAGEQFF
.	few	TRBV6-2/TRBV6-3	TRBJ2-5	TGTGCCAGCAGTTACTTCGCGGAGACCCAGTACTTC	CASSYFAETQYF
.	few	TRBV6-5	TRBJ2-2	TGTGCCAGCACCGCGACGGACACCGGGGAGCTGTTTTTT	CASTATDTGELFF
.	.	TRBV11-2	TRBJ1-1	TGTGCCAGCAGCCTCCGGGGGGTAAGCACTGAAGCTTTCTTT	CASSLRGVSTEAFF
.	.	TRBV28	TRBJ2-6	TGTGCCAGCAGCCCCGAAGTCTCTGGGGCCAACGTCCTGACTTTC	CASSPEVSGANVLTF
.	.	TRBV12-3/TRBV12-4	TRBJ1-5	TGTGCCAGCAGTTATACAGGGTCCAATCAGCCCCAGCATTTT	CASSYTGSNQPQHF
.	few	TRBV29-1	TRBJ1-1	TGCAGCGTTGTCCAGGGCATGAACACTGAAGCTTTCTTT	CSVVQGMNTEAFF
.	few	TRBV5-1	TRBJ2-7	TGCGCCAGCAGCTTGAATCCACCCTACGAGCAGTACTTC	CASSLNPPYEQYF
TRBD2	.	TRBV9	TRBJ2-1	TGTGCCAGCAGCGTGAGGCTAGCGGGGGGTTACAATGAGCAGTTCTTC	CASSVRLAGGYNEQFF
TRBD2	few	TRBV2	TRBJ2-3	TGTGCCAGCAGTGAACAGACTAGCGCTGAAGATACGCAGTATTTT	CASSEQTSAEDTQYF
.	.	TRBV11-2	TRBJ2-1	TGTGCCAGCAGCTCCCCGATGGGCAGGTACAATGAGCAGTTCTTC	CASSSPMGRYNEQFF
.	.	TRBV5-5	TRBJ2-7	TGTGCCAGCAGCCCCGAAGGGGGGCTTAGGGAGCAGTACTTC	CASSPEGGLREQYF
TRBD2	.	TRBV9	TRBJ2-2	TGTGCCAGCAGCGAACTGGGCGGGGGAAACACCGGGGAGCTGTTTTTT	CASSELGGGNTGELFF
TRBD2	.	TRBV5-1	TRBJ2-6	TGCGCCAGCAGCTTGGAGCGGGGGGTTGGGGCCAACGTCCTGACTTTC	CASSLERGVGANVLTF
.	few	TRBV6-2/TRBV6-3	TRBJ1-2	TGTGCCAGCAGTCCAACCCTAGGAACAGTCTACACCTTC	CASSPTLGTVYTF
TRBD1	few	TRBV10-3	TRBJ2-6	TGTGCCATCAACAGGGGGCCTGGGGCCAACGTCCTGACTTTC	CAINRGPGANVLTF
.	many	TRBV24-1	TRBJ2-1	TGTGCCACCAGTGATCCATACAATGAGCAGTTCTTC	CATSDPYNEQFF
.	.	TRBV7-8	TRBJ1-4	TGTGCCAGCAGCAACAGAGCAACTAATGAAAAACTGTTTTTT	CASSNRATNEKLFF
TRBD1	.	TRBV4-1	TRBJ1-1	TGCGCCAGCAGCCTCCGGGACAGGGCCTTGAACACTGAAGCTTTCTTT	CASSLRDRALNTEAFF
.	.	TRBV5-1	TRBJ2-1	TGCGCCAGCAGCTTGGCTTTAGGGGGAAATGAGCAGTTCTTC	CASSLALGGNEQFF
.	few	TRBV10-2	TRBJ2-3	TGCGCCAGCAAACTTAGCGGTGGAGATACGCAGTATTTT	CASKLSGGDTQYF
.	.	TRBV7-2	TRBJ2-5	TGTGCCAGCAGCTTTGCCCACGGGTCGGCCCAAGAGACCCAGTACTTC	CASSFAHGSAQETQYF
.	many	TRBV5-6	TRBJ1-6	TGTGCCAGCAGCTACTTTAACAGAAGATCACCCCTCCACTTT	CASSYFNRRSPLHF
TRBD2	.	TRBV6-2/TRBV6-3	TRBJ2-1	TGTGCCAGCAGTTACCGTAGCGGGGGAGCCTACAATGAGCAGTTCTTC	CASSYRSGGAYNEQFF
.	few	TRBV12-3/TRBV12-4	TRBJ2-2	TGTGCCAGCAGTCCCCTGGGGAACACCGGGGAGCTGTTTTTT	CASSPLGNTGELFF
TRBD1	many	TRBV7-2	TRBJ1-1	TGTGCCAGCAGGGTTCCGGGACAGTACACTGAAGCTTTCTTT	CASRVPGQYTEAFF
.	many	TRBV6-5	TRBJ2-5	TGTGCCAGCAGCTCTAGACGGGAGACCCAGTACTTC	CASSSRRETQYF
.	few	TRBV7-2	TRBJ2-7	TGTGCCAGCAGCTTAATGAGCTTCTCTAGCTACGAGCAGTACTTC	CASSLMSFSSYEQYF
.	few	TRBV12-3/TRBV12-4	TRBJ1-6	TGTGCCAGCAGTAGCGGGACCTTCGGGTCACCCCTCCACTTT	CASSSGTFGSPLHF
.	.	TRBV6-2/TRBV6-3	TRBJ1-1	TGTGCCAGCAGTTACTGGGGAGGGGACACTGAAGCTTTCTTT	CASSYWGGDTEAFF
.	.	TRBV7-3	TRBJ2-3	TGTGCCAGCAGCTTCGGTCCCCGGGGGAGGACGCAGTATTTT	CASSFGPRGRTQYF
TRBD1	.	TRBV2	TRBJ1-1	TGTGCCAGCAGTGAGAGGACAGGGGGTTTGACTGAAGCTTTCTTT	CASSERTGGLTEAFF
TRBD2	.	TRBV6-6	TRBJ2-5	TGTGCCAGCAGTGGGCTAGCGGGAGAGACCCAGTACTTC	CASSGLAGETQYF
TRBD1	few	TRBV6-1	TRBJ1-2	TGTGCCAGCAGTGAACAAACAGGGGAAGGATATGGCTACACCTTC	CASSEQTGEGYGYTF
.	few	TRBV11-3	TRBJ2-1	TGTGCCAGCAGATCCCAGAGGGAACCAGGTCAGTTCTTC	CASRSQREPGQFF
.	.	TRBV6-6	TRBJ1-1	TGTGCCAGCAGTGTCGATAACACTGAAGCTTTCTTT	CASSVDNTEAFF
.	.	TRBV5-1	TRBJ1-2	TGCGCCAGCAGCTTGGGCTCCCAGGGTTTAGATGGCTACACCTTC	CASSLGSQGLDGYTF
.	.	TRBV15	TRBJ1-1	TGTGCCACCAGCAGGGGCAGGGGAAACACTGAAGCTTTCTTT	CATSRGRGNTEAFF
.	few	TRBV12-3/TRBV12-4	TRBJ2-1	TGTGCCAGCAAGGAGGGACCCAATGAGCAGTTCTTC	CASKEGPNEQFF
TRBD1	few	TRBV24-1	TRBJ2-3	TGTGCCACCGGGCAACAGGGGGCGTATACGCAGTATTTT	CATGQQGAYTQYF
TRBD1	many	TRBV4-1	TRBJ2-5	TGTGCCAGCAGCCCGGGACAGGGAGAGACCCAGTACTTC	CASSPGQGETQYF
.	.	TRBV20-1	TRBJ1-6	TGCAGTGCTAGCATACGTCGGCGCCCCCTCCACTTT	CSASIRRRPLHF
.	few	TRBV11-2	TRBJ1-1	TGTGCCAGCAGCAGTGGGGGGGCTGAGGCTTTCTTT	CASSSGGAEAFF
.	many	TRBV9	TRBJ2-2	TGTGCCAGCAGCATTCGGACCGGCGGGGGGGAGCTGTTTTTT	CASSIRTGGGELFF
.	.	TRBV28	TRBJ2-7	TGTGCCAGCAGTTTACTACCCCCCTTACAGTACTTC	CASSLLPPLQYF
.	few	TRBV5-1	TRBJ1-1	TGCGCCAGCAGCTTACTGGGGCAAGAAGCTTTCTTT	CASSLLGQEAFF
.	many	TRBV24-1	TRBJ2-3	TGTGCCACCAGTGATGCGGACGACACCCGCACAGATACGCAGTATTTT	CATSDADDTRTDTQYF
.	many	TRBV30	TRBJ2-5	TGTGCCTGGAGTTTACAGGGAGAAGAGACCCAGTACTTC	CAWSLQGEETQYF
TRBD1	many	TRBV6-2/TRBV6-3	TRBJ1-1	TGTGCCAGCAGTTGGCACAGGGGCGTCCCTGAAGCTTTCTTT	CASSWHRGVPEAFF
.	few	TRBV6-2/TRBV6-3	TRBJ1-2	TGTGCCAGCAGTAGAAGGGACTATGGCTACACCTTC	CASSRRDYGYTF